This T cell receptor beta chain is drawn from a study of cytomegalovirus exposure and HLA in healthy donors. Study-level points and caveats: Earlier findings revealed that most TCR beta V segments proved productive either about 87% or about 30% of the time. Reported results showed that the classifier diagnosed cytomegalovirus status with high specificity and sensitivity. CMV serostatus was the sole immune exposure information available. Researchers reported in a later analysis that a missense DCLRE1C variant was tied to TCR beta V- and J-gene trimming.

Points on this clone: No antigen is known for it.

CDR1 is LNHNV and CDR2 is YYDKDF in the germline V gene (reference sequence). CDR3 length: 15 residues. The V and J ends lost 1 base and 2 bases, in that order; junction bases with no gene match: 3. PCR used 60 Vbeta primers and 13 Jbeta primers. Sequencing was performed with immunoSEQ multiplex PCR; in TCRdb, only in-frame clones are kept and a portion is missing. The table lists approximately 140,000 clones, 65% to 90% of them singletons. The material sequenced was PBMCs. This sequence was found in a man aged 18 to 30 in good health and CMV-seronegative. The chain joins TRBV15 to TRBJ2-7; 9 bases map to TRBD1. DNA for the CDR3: TGTGCCACCAGCAGAGGGACAGGGGATACCTACGAGCAGTACTTC. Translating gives CATSRGTGDTYEQYF.